The rows below give T cell receptor beta chains drawn from one sample of a study of monozygotic twins with inflammatory bowel disease. TCRdb reworked the 5' RACE reads into one entry per CDR3 protein, no DNA. In all, the sample yields 140,000 to 150,000 distinct CDR3 sequences. The sequenced material came from blood. Receptors were obtained from a human donor with ulcerative colitis or Crohn's disease, or a healthy co-twin of an affected twin (not recorded which). The CDR3 runs from the conserved cysteine through the conserved F or W.

17 TRBJ2-4 TRBV27 CASSFGLADLAKNIQYF
12 TRBJ2-1 TRBV20-1 CSARPNRGKQFF
15 TRBJ2-7 TRBV28 CASTLAGTGYYEQYF
15 TRBJ1-6 TRBV12-3/TRBV12-4 CASNLRGSYNSPLHF
14 TRBJ1-2 TRBV10-1 CASTRARVRCGYTF
14 TRBJ2-2 TRBV5-1 CASSHGRATGELFF
19 TRBJ2-7 TRBV3-1 CASSQGGQGISRSSYEQYF
16 TRBJ2-1 TRBV19 CASKVNSGSWYNEQFF
17 TRBJ1-5 TRBV7-8 CASSLNPGGRRNQPQHF
15 TRBJ2-1 TRBV20-1 CSARVSKAGGNEQFF
11 TRBJ2-5 TRBV6-5 CASSYGGTQYF
12 TRBJ2-1 TRBV6-5 CASTSLVDEQFF
14 TRBJ1-2 TRBV19 CAGSWPPGAGGYTF
15 TRBJ2-4 TRBV29-1 CSAPFEQGAKNIQYF
15 TRBJ2-5 TRBV7-2 CASSLTSGRPETQYF
14 TRBJ1-4 TRBV6-4 CAILRDRANEKLFF
16 TRBJ2-7 TRBV5-6 CASSSRMDRGQHEQYF
14 TRBJ2-7 TRBV19 CASSIAGAIYEQYF
14 TRBJ2-1 TRBV30 CAWSGVTGGAGQFF
13 TRBJ2-7 TRBV12-3/TRBV12-4 CASTLGPYYEQYF
19 TRBJ2-7 TRBV6-5 CASSYSGQGARRSSYEQYF
15 TRBJ2-1 TRBV6-5 CASGTSGRNYNEQFF
15 TRBJ2-5 TRBV4-3 CASSLGEGQGETQYF
15 TRBJ2-7 TRBV7-2 CASSLSRLRSYEQYF
13 TRBJ1-1 TRBV27 CASSWSENTEAFF
15 TRBJ2-2 TRBV4-3 CASSQVGGVAGELFF
16 TRBJ2-5 TRBV12-3/TRBV12-4 CASSPLQGRGTETQYF
14 TRBJ1-6 TRBV5-4 CASSLVGVGSPLHF
14 TRBJ1-6 TRBV6-4 CASIIQDPNSPLHF
18 TRBJ2-6 TRBV25-1 CASSDPGQGSSGANVLTF
15 TRBJ2-2 TRBV12-3/TRBV12-4 CASSLDRGETGELFF
16 TRBJ2-2 TRBV5-5 CASSIPTGVSTGELFF
15 TRBJ1-1 TRBV5-1 CASSLMALLNTEAFF
12 TRBJ1-4 TRBV27 CASSYRGGKLFF
12 TRBJ2-1 TRBV20-1 CSAPAIYNEQFF
15 TRBJ1-1 TRBV12-3/TRBV12-4 CASSLVGLMNTEAFF
13 TRBJ2-3 TRBV10-3 CAISEGGTDTQYF
16 TRBJ2-3 TRBV20-1 CSARPPLAGSTDTQYF
15 TRBJ1-1 TRBV7-9 CASSPPGQVNTEAFF
21 TRBJ2-3 TRBV7-3 CASSLNPGTSGRAWVTDTQYF
11 TRBJ1-5 TRBV29-1 CSGEANQPQHF